Each of the 19 T cell receptor beta chains below was sequenced from the same sample in a study of cytomegalovirus exposure and HLA in healthy donors. The study ran its PCR with 60 Vbeta and 13 Jbeta primers. Sequencing was performed with immunoSEQ multiplex PCR; in TCRdb, only in-frame clones are kept and a portion is missing. The table records 160,000 or so clones, roughly four fifths of them present only once. The sample comprised PBMCs. The receptor source for this set is a woman between 40 and 55 years old in good health and CMV-seronegative.

This clone was seen a few times. V usage is TRBV5-4 and J usage is TRBJ2-5; D is undetermined. The CDR3 runs 14 residues. Trimming cost V 3 bases and J 2 bases, with 11 bases left between them. Germline CDR1 SGHNT, CDR2 YYREEE (reference sequence). The CDR3 coding sequence is TGTGCCAGCAGCTCACCCCCTCGGCAAGAGACCCAGTACTTC. Its translation: CASSSPPRQETQYF.

A note on this clone: This sample also contains other DNA sequences that code for the same CDR3. V is TRBV27 and J is TRBJ1-5; tentatively, D is TRBD1 (6 bases). Trimming stripped 4 bases from V and 5 bases from J, with 9 bases between. The V gene's germline CDR1 is MNHEY and CDR2 SMNVEV (reference sequence). The CDR3 is made up of 13 amino acids. CDR3 DNA sequence: TGTGCCAGCAGTTGGGGGCGCGATCAGCCCCAGCATTTT. The encoded protein is CASSWGRDQPQHF.

The gene calls are TRBV13 and TRBJ1-3; no clear D. The V gene lost 0 bases and the J gene lost 2 bases, with 5 bases spanning the gap. The CDR3 is made up of 14 amino acids. The V gene's germline CDR1 is PRHDT and CDR2 FYEKMQ (reference sequence). The CDR3 DNA reads as TGTGCCAGCAGCTTAGGCGAGACTGGAAACACCATATATTTT. It codes for CASSLGETGNTIYF.

The chain uses TRBV5-6 and TRBJ2-1, with TRBD2 matching 7 bases. CDR1 is SGHDT and CDR2 is YYEEEE in the germline V gene. Trimming removed 2 bases from V and 6 bases from J; junction bases left unmatched: 5. The CDR3 is 14 amino acids. CDR3 region: CASSFGLGGNEQFF. For the CDR3, the DNA is TGTGCCAGCAGCTTTGGACTAGGTGGCAATGAGCAGTTCTTC.

V usage is TRBV18 and J usage is TRBJ2-7; D is unresolved. This CDR3 has 13 residues. V was shortened by 5 bases and J by 2 bases, with 10 bases between the two germline ends. The germline gives CDR1 KGHSH, CDR2 LQKENI. The CDR3 DNA is TGTGCCAGCTCAACTACCGAGGCCTACGAGCAGTACTTC. Amino acid sequence: CASSTTEAYEQYF.

This sequence joins TRBV28 and TRBJ2-3; TRBD2 is a possible D gene (5 bases). This CDR3 has 15 residues. V shed 7 bases and J shed 0 bases, with 14 bases lying between them. The V gene's germline CDR1 is MDHEN and CDR2 SYDVKM. CDR3 DNA sequence: TGTGCCAGCACCTCAGCGGTACTGAGCACAGATACGCAGTATTTT. This encodes CASTSAVLSTDTQYF. The full variable domain, in which reference TRBV28 and TRBJ2-3 provide the parts outside the CDR3, is DVKVTQSSRYLVKRTGEKVFLECVQDMDHENMFWYRQDPGLGLRLIYFSYDVKMKEKGDIPEGYSVSREKKERFSLILESASTNQTSMYLCASTSAVLSTDTQYFGPGTRLTVL.

J is TRBJ2-7 and V is TRBV28, with D perhaps matching TRBD1 (6 bases). V lost 10 bases and J lost 4, with 11 bases in between. Germline CDR1 and CDR2: MDHEN and SYDVKM. The length of the CDR3 is 11 residues. DNA of the CDR3: TGTGCCACATTCGGGACATACGAGCAGTACTTC. Its translation is CATFGTYEQYF.

This clone has a handful of counts. The chain uses TRBV27 and TRBJ1-2, with 9 bases fitting TRBD1. After removal of 8 bases from V and 6 bases from J, the junction contained 7 bases not matched to a gene. The CDR3 sequence is 13 residues long. Germline loops: CDR1 MNHEY, CDR2 SMNVEV (reference sequence). In DNA form, the CDR3 reads TGTGCCAGCGCTCAACAGGGGGCGAATGGCTACACCTTC. This encodes CASAQQGANGYTF.

The V gene is TRBV28, the J gene TRBJ1-2; 9 nucleotides match TRBD1. The CDR3 extends over 14 amino acids. V was pared by 7 bases and J by 7 bases, with 10 bases of the junction left unmatched. The V gene's germline CDR1 is MDHEN and CDR2 SYDVKM. CDR3 nucleotides: TGTGCCAGCATTGCGGGACAGGGAACGGGTGGCTACACCTTC. It yields the protein CASIAGQGTGGYTF.

J is TRBJ2-2 and V is TRBV9, with TRBD2 identical over 10 bases. Germline trimming cut 2 bases from V and 4 bases from J; bases unmatched to any gene: 14. This CDR3 is 19 amino acids long. Germline V gene data show CDR1 as SGDLS and CDR2 as YYNGEE. CDR3 residues: CASSVGGAGGPSGTGELFF. The CDR3 region has the DNA TGTGCCAGCAGCGTCGGGGGAGCGGGAGGGCCCTCGGGCACCGGGGAGCTGTTTTTT.

The V gene is TRBV7-9, the J gene TRBJ1-5; D ambiguous. The CDR3 has 15 amino acids. Germline V gives CDR1 SEHNR, CDR2 FQNEAQ (reference sequence). V was clipped by 4 bases and J by 3 bases, with 13 bases between them. This CDR3 reads CASSYSSGVNQPQHF. The CDR3 region has the DNA TGTGCCAGCAGCTACTCCTCCGGGGTCAATCAGCCCCAGCATTTT.

V usage is TRBV7-3 and J usage is TRBJ2-2, with 7 bases that match TRBD2. Trimming cost V 7 bases and J 3 bases; bases outside gene matches: 11. The CDR3 is made up of 16 amino acids. Germline V lookup: CDR1 SGHTA, CDR2 FQGTGA. CDR3 region: CASTLWGGRDTGELFF. CDR3 DNA sequence: TGTGCCAGCACCCTATGGGGGGGAAGGGACACCGGGGAGCTGTTTTTT.

CDR3 coding DNA: TGTGCCAGTAACCCCTCCGCTAACAGGGGACTGAACACTGAAGCTTTCTTT. Its translation is CASNPSANRGLNTEAFF. This chain links TRBV19 with TRBJ1-1; 7 bases are shared with TRBD1. The ends lost 7 bases at V and 0 bases at J; junction bases unmatched: 14. CDR3 size: 17 residues. Germline assignment: CDR1 LNHDA and CDR2 SQIVND (reference sequence).

V is TRBV6-5 and J is TRBJ1-1, with 7 bases identical to TRBD1. After removal of 4 bases from V and 4 bases from J, the junction contained 12 bases not matched to a gene. This CDR3 has 16 amino acids. Germline V gene sequence: CDR1 MNHEY, CDR2 SVGAGI. The CDR3 sequence: CASSSTRQGLGTEAFF. Written as DNA, the CDR3 is TGTGCCAGCAGTTCCACCCGACAGGGCTTGGGCACTGAAGCTTTCTTT.

In DNA form, the CDR3 reads TGTGCCAGCTCACCGGGACTAGCGGGAGATCGCGAGCAGTACTTC. Its translation is CASSPGLAGDREQYF. The genes are TRBV18 and TRBJ2-7, with 14 nucleotides matching TRBD2. The CDR3 contains 15 residues. CDR1 is KGHSH and CDR2 is LQKENI in the germline V gene. The trim removed 3 bases at V and 6 bases at J, leaving 4 bases unmatched.

This chain joins TRBV7-9 and TRBJ2-2; 10 positions match TRBD1. Germline CDR1 and CDR2: SEHNR and FQNEAQ (reference sequence). V was clipped by 5 bases and J by 5 bases; unmatched bases: 8. This CDR3 is built from 16 residues. CDR3 nucleotides: TGTGCCAGCAGCCACCTCCCGGGACAGGGGACCGGGGAGCTGTTTTTT. It is translated as CASSHLPGQGTGELFF.

The V and J genes are TRBV30 and TRBJ1-1; weak D call: TRBD1 (6 bases). Germline CDR1 is GTSNPN and CDR2 is SVGIG (reference sequence). Trimming cost V 5 bases and J 4 bases, with 11 bases left between them. The CDR3 runs to 12 residues. Here the CDR3 reads CAWYRVPTEAFF. CDR3 DNA sequence: TGTGCCTGGTACAGGGTTCCCACTGAAGCTTTCTTT.

The V call is TRBV5-1, the J call TRBJ2-1; D ambiguous. V was trimmed by 1 base and J by 6 bases, leaving 8 bases between them. This CDR3 has 13 residues. Germline V CDR1 and CDR2: SGHRS, YFSETQ. Here the CDR3 reads CASSLRTSNEQFF. CDR3 sequence (DNA): TGCGCCAGCAGCTTGCGCACAAGCAATGAGCAGTTCTTC.

This chain connects TRBV5-1 to TRBJ1-1, with unresolved D. The germline V gene encodes CDR1 SGHRS and CDR2 YFSETQ. V was pared by 0 bases and J by 1 base, with 16 bases between. CDR3 length: 17 residues. CDR3 DNA: TGCGCCAGCAGCTTGGGTGGGCAGGCGCTACCGAACACTGAAGCTTTCTTT. Its translation: CASSLGGQALPNTEAFF. Full variable domain (outside the CDR3, taken from reference TRBV5-1 and TRBJ1-1): KAGVTQTPRYLIKTRGQQVTLSCSPISGHRSVSWYQQTPGQGLQFLFEYFSETQRNKGNFPGRFSGRQFSNSRSEMNVSTLELGDSALYLCASSLGGQALPNTEAFFGQGTRLTVV.